The sample holds a few counts of the clone carrying this T cell receptor (beta chain). Its antigen is still unknown. These data belong to a study of read filtering for tumor transcriptome and immune sequencing. Bone marrow was sampled from every patient at the time of active disease. Study observations and caveats: Compared with RNA-seq, IR-seq gave much higher clonotype depth and reliability. IR-seq and RNA-seq agreed better without single-read clonotypes. Single-read clonotypes: 80% to 90% of IR-seq clonotypes (approximately 3.7% of reads), 65% to 75% of RNA-seq clonotypes (less than 50% of reads).

Molecular barcoded adaptors covering alpha/delta and beta/gamma chains were used on 400 to 450 ng RNA. TCRdb re-called the reads with MiXCR, one entry per CDR3 protein. The sample has 100,000 to 150,000 distinct CDR3 sequences, about 13% seen once. Sequenced material: a population of CD138-negative cells sorted from bone marrow. The TCR originated in a donor at least 40 years old with multiple myeloma.

This chain's CDR3 is CASSLGGRLSDTQYF. The DNA of the CDR3 is TGTGCCAGTAGTCTGGGCGGGAGGCTCTCAGATACGCAGTATTTT. This chain links TRBV19 with TRBJ2-3, with 8 bases fitting TRBD2. Germline V lookup: CDR1 LNHDA, CDR2 SQIVND (reference sequence). CDR3 length: 15 residues. The J segment lost 4 bases and the V segment lost 5 bases, leaving 8 bases of the junction unmatched.